Sequencing of this T cell receptor (beta chain) was carried out in a study of CD8+ T cells in alopecia areata. Study background: Treated patients received oral tofacitinib, 5 to 10 mg twice daily.

RNA extraction was followed by reverse transcription into cDNA, which acted as the sequencing template. Using immunoSEQ multiplex PCR, the repertoire was profiled, and TCRdb retains in-frame clones only, with some absent. The profile shows 190,000 or so clones, 45% to 75% of them singletons. Germline assignment: CDR1 SGHTA and CDR2 FQGNSA. J gave up 4 bases and V 3 bases, and 6 bases lay outside the gene matches. The CDR3 is 14 residues long. The treatment: oral pan-JAK inhibitor, 5-10 mg twice daily. This clone came up many times. Other nucleotide sequences from this sample produce the same CDR3. The material was CD4+ T cells sorted from blood, obtained at week 4, from a patient treated with tofacitinib. The V call is TRBV7-2, the J call TRBJ2-7; 7 bases align to TRBD1. This clonotype was obtained from a human donor with alopecia areata. CDR3 bases: TGTGCCAGCAGCTTCGCCCAGACAGGGTACGAGCAGTACTTC. Protein sequence: CASSFAQTGYEQYF. Full variable domain (outside the CDR3, taken from reference TRBV7-2 and TRBJ2-7): GAGVSQSPSNKVTEKGKDVELRCDPISGHTALYWYRQSLGQGLEFLIYFQGNSAPDKSGLPSDRFSAERTGGSVSTLTIQRTQQEDSAVYLCASSFAQTGYEQYFGPGTRLTVT.